Listed here are 20 T cell receptor beta chains from one sample, sequenced in a study of blood T cell repertoires in COVID-19 (dated by TCRdb to the early 2020s). The library was prepared using the immunoSEQ multiplex PCR assay. Here the immuneACCESS table is served through TCRdb, limited to in-frame sequences with V and J called. Missing clones are a known gap in these copies; in checked studies unresolved V genes cover under half, and the rest lacks a known reason. The sample records about 270,000 clones, around four fifths of which are singletons. Jointly, the top ten make up around 4% of the sample. Source material: peripheral blood. The receptors shown here come from a woman in her fifties or sixties with active or convalescent COVID-19.

The gene calls are TRBV3-1 (or the pseudogene TRBV3-2) and TRBJ1-1; D remains unclear. Germline V gene lookup returns CDR1 LGHDT and CDR2 YNNKEL (reference sequence). This CDR3 comprises 15 residues. V was clipped by 1 base and J by 4 bases, with 13 bases between them. The CDR3 DNA follows: TGTGCCAGCAGCCAAGGTAGCCGTGGGAGCACTGAAGCTTTCTTT. This gives the protein CASSQGSRGSTEAFF.

V gene TRBV15 combines with J gene TRBJ1-1; 7 nucleotides line up with TRBD1. CDR1 and CDR2 from the germline V gene are LNHNV and YYDKDF (reference sequence). With 7 bases clipped from V and 5 bases from J, the junction kept 10 bases outside the gene matches. This CDR3 is 14 amino acids long. The CDR3 here is CATTKTGWLTEAFF. In DNA form, the CDR3 reads TGTGCCACCACCAAGACAGGGTGGCTTACTGAAGCTTTCTTT.

The chain links TRBV6-5 to TRBJ2-6, with a tentative D call TRBD1 (6 bases). The CDR3 has 15 amino acids. Deletions cut 7 bases from V and 3 bases from J, with 13 bases between. Germline assignment: CDR1 MNHEY and CDR2 SVGAGI. DNA for the CDR3: TGTGCCAGCACCAAATGGGGGCTTGGGGCCAACGTCCTGACTTTC. Protein sequence: CASTKWGLGANVLTF.

The rearrangement links TRBV30 to TRBJ2-1, with 9 bases matching TRBD2. The germline CDR1 and CDR2 sequences are GTSNPN and SVGIG (reference sequence). The CDR3 spans 14 residues. J lost 8 bases, V lost 3 bases, and 8 bases had no gene match. DNA of the CDR3: TGTGCCTGGAGGTCTGGCGGGAGGGCCGATGAGCAGTTCTTC. Translation: CAWRSGGRADEQFF. Together with reference TRBV30 and TRBJ2-1, the CDR3 gives the full variable domain: SQTIHQWPATLVQPVGSPLSLECTVEGTSNPNLYWYRQAAGRGLQLLFYSVGIGQISSEVPQNLSASRPQDRQFILSSKKLLLSDSGFYLCAWRSGGRADEQFFGPGTRLTVL.

This chain joins TRBV19 and TRBJ2-4, with D perhaps TRBD2 (6 bases). Germline-derived CDR1 and CDR2 are LNHDA and SQIVND (reference sequence). CDR3 size: 14 residues. The V end lost 7 bases, the J end lost 7 bases, and 17 bases lay between the germline ends. The CDR3 nucleotides read TGTGCCAGTAAGATCACTGGAGGGTTGAACATTCAGTACTTC. Encoded protein: CASKITGGLNIQYF.

The chain combines TRBV2 with TRBJ1-4, with D hard to call. V was cut by 4 bases and J by 4 bases, with 19 bases left in between. CDR1 is SNHLY, CDR2 FYNNEI, per germline. CDR3 length: 17 residues. CDR3 protein: CASSGNSLLLDNEKLFF. The CDR3 DNA follows: TGTGCCAGCAGTGGTAACAGCCTTCTACTTGATAATGAAAAACTGTTTTTT.

The chain recombines TRBV2 with TRBJ1-4; TRBD1 matches 9 bases. V dropped 6 bases and J dropped 8; count of bases not matched to a gene: 4. The CDR3 totals 13 residues. CDR1 is SNHLY and CDR2 is FYNNEI in the germline V gene. The CDR3 sequence: CASRQGAGEKLFF. The CDR3 DNA reads TGTGCCAGCAGACAGGGGGCAGGGGAAAAACTGTTTTTT.

Only one count was recorded for this clone. The chain uses TRBV29-1 and TRBJ2-7; D gene unclear. V was trimmed by 4 bases and J by 0 bases, leaving 7 bases between them. This CDR3 has 12 amino acids. Germline lookup yields CDR1 SQVTM and CDR2 ANQGSEA. The CDR3 loop reads CSVARSSYEQYF. Written as DNA, the CDR3 is TGCAGCGTTGCCCGGAGCTCCTACGAGCAGTACTTC.

The V call is TRBV29-1, the J call TRBJ2-3; 8 bases fit TRBD2. The CDR3 has 13 residues. The ends lost 4 bases at V and 0 bases at J; junction bases unmatched: 0. Germline V gene sequence: CDR1 SQVTM, CDR2 ANQGSEA. The CDR3 region is CSVGGRSTDTQYF. The CDR3 DNA reads as TGCAGCGTTGGCGGGAGGAGCACAGATACGCAGTATTTT.

The V and J genes are TRBV9 and TRBJ2-3; 8 bases agree with TRBD2. The CDR3 is 16 amino acids. J gave up 1 base and V 3 bases, and 7 bases lay outside the gene matches. The germline V gene has CDR1 SGDLS and CDR2 YYNGEE. CDR3 in DNA: TGTGCCAGCAGCGCCCCCAGCGGGAGTGGCACAGATACGCAGTATTTT. It codes for CASSAPSGSGTDTQYF.

This chain joins TRBV24-1 and TRBJ1-5, with 9 positions matching TRBD1. This CDR3 is 17 amino acids long. CDR1 and CDR2 from the germline V gene are KGHDR and SFDVKD. J lost 7 bases, V lost 5 bases, and 14 bases had no gene match. The DNA of the CDR3 is TGTGCCACCAGTGCCTCGGGACAGGGATTCTTAGGGCAGCCCCAGCATTTT. This translates into CATSASGQGFLGQPQHF.

The chain recombines TRBV19 with TRBJ2-6; 7 nucleotides line up with TRBD1. CDR1 and CDR2 from the germline V gene are LNHDA and SQIVND (reference sequence). CDR3 length: 17 residues. The V segment lost 8 bases and the J segment 0 bases; nucleotides outside the gene matches: 10. The CDR3 sequence is CASGDGTEVSGANVLTF. As DNA, the CDR3 is TGTGCCAGTGGGGACGGGACAGAAGTCTCTGGGGCCAACGTCCTGACTTTC.

The rearrangement links TRBV24-1 to TRBJ1-5; 8 positions match TRBD1. V shed 4 bases and J 4 bases; nucleotides not matched to a gene: 8. CDR1 is KGHDR and CDR2 is SFDVKD in the germline V gene. The CDR3 extends over 16 amino acids. The CDR3: CATSDPRTGSNQPQHF. CDR3 coding DNA: TGTGCCACCAGTGACCCGAGGACAGGGTCAAATCAGCCCCAGCATTTT.

V and J are TRBV11-2 and TRBJ2-3; TRBD2 matches at 9 bases. This CDR3 is 15 amino acids long. CDR1 and CDR2 (germline): SGHAT, FQNNGV. V was pared by 5 bases and J by 3 bases, with 6 bases of the junction left unmatched. The CDR3 region has the DNA TGTGCCAGCAGCCCGGGACTAGCTGGAACAGATACGCAGTATTTT. Amino acids: CASSPGLAGTDTQYF. The complete variable domain, with remaining parts taken from reference TRBV11-2 and TRBJ2-3, reads EAGVAQSPRYKIIEKRQSVAFWCNPISGHATLYWYQQILGQGPKLLIQFQNNGVVDDSQLPKDRFSAERLKGVDSTLKIQPAKLEDSAVYLCASSPGLAGTDTQYFGPGTRLTVL.

The chain employs TRBV27 and TRBJ1-6; a weak D match, TRBD1 (5 bases). From germline, CDR1 is MNHEY and CDR2 SMNVEV (reference sequence). The CDR3 covers 15 residues. Trimming removed 3 bases at V and 4 bases at J, with 10 bases between. This CDR3 reads CASSFGAGYNSPLHF. CDR3 DNA sequence: TGTGCCAGCAGTTTCGGTGCAGGGTATAATTCACCCCTCCACTTT.

The CDR3 reads CATSRDPATNEKLFF. In DNA form, the CDR3 reads TGTGCCACCAGCAGAGATCCGGCAACTAATGAAAAACTGTTTTTT. The genes are TRBV15 and TRBJ1-4; D is uncertain. The germline CDR1 and CDR2 sequences are LNHNV and YYDKDF (reference sequence). Deletions cut 0 bases from V and 0 bases from J, with 5 bases between. CDR3 length equals 15 residues.

The gene calls are TRBV18 and TRBJ1-4; D unclear. CDR1 is KGHSH and CDR2 is LQKENI in the germline V gene. The CDR3 consists of 11 residues. Trimming stripped 4 bases from V and 7 bases from J, with 4 bases between. CDR3 in DNA: TGTGCCAGCTCACGAGGTGAAAAACTGTTTTTT. Protein sequence: CASSRGEKLFF. The whole variable domain, filled in from reference TRBV18 and TRBJ1-4, reads NAGVMQNPRHLVRRRGQEARLRCSPMKGHSHVYWYRQLPEEGLKFMVYLQKENIIDESGMPKERFSAEFPKEGPSILRIQQVVRGDSAAYFCASSRGEKLFFGSGTQLSVL.

This sequence joins TRBV14 and TRBJ1-2; D not certain. CDR1 and CDR2 from the germline V gene are SGHDN and FVKESK. The CDR3 is 13 residues long. V was pared by 2 bases and J by 7 bases, with 11 bases between. The CDR3 DNA follows: TGTGCCAGCAGCCAAATCGGGGTCCGTGGCTACACCTTC. Translation gives CASSQIGVRGYTF.

V and J are TRBV7-9 and TRBJ1-1; D is perhaps TRBD1 (6 bases). CDR1 is SEHNR, CDR2 FQNEAQ, per germline (reference sequence). V was pared by 7 bases and J by 4 bases, with 19 bases between. The length of the CDR3 is 15 residues. As DNA, the CDR3 is TGTGCCAGCAAATACCCTGGGGGGGCGAGCACTGAAGCTTTCTTT. Translating gives CASKYPGGASTEAFF.

The rearrangement joins TRBV5-1 to TRBJ2-1; 12 bases are shared with TRBD2. This CDR3 is built from 16 residues. Germline V gene sequence: CDR1 SGHRS, CDR2 YFSETQ. The ends lost 3 bases at V and 7 bases at J; junction bases unmatched: 8. The chain's CDR3 is CASSSSSGRVKNEQFF. Written as DNA, the CDR3 is TGCGCCAGCAGCTCCTCTAGCGGGAGGGTTAAAAATGAGCAGTTCTTC.